What follows describes a single TCR beta chain. A mixed TRB-A/B primer pool amplified rearranged TRB by multiplex touch-down PCR. TCRdb redid the calling of the multiplex PCR reads with MiXCR, one entry per CDR3 protein. The data contain just under 5,000 distinct CDR3 sequences, roughly 35% of them singletons. The sample belongs to a study of T cell repertoires in aging, cancer and after chemotherapy. Germline CDR1 KGHDR, CDR2 SFDVKD. V was clipped by 4 bases and J by 7 bases, with 19 bases between them. The CDR3 is made up of 15 amino acids. Peripheral blood genomic DNA, not sorted cells or RNA, was the template.

The sample comprised blood. The J gene is TRBJ2-7, the V gene TRBV24-1, with a weak D call TRBD1 (6 bases). The sequence was obtained from a human donor with a blood cancer. The CDR3: CATSEAGAGWGEQYF. The CDR3, as DNA: TGTGCCACCAGTGAAGCAGGGGCCGGGTGGGGTGAGCAGTACTTC.